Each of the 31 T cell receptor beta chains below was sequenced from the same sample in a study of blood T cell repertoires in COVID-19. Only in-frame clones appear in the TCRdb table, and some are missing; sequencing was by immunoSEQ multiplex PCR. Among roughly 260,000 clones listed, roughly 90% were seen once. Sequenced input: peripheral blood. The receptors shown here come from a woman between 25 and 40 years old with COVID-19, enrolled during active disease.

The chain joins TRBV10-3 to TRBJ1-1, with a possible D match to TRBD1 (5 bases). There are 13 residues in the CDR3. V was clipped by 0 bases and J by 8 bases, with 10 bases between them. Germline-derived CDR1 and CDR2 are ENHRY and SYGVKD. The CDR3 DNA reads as TGTGCCATCAGTGAGTCCGGGGAGGGGGAAGCTTTCTTT. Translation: CAISESGEGEAFF.

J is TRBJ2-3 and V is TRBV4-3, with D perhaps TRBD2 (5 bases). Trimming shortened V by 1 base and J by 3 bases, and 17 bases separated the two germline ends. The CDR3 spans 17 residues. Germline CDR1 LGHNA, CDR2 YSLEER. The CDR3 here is CASSQGAEWNPTDTQYF. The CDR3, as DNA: TGCGCCAGCAGCCAAGGAGCGGAGTGGAATCCGACAGATACGCAGTATTTT.

CDR3 loop: CASSFGIGQPQHF. The CDR3 nucleotides are TGCGCCAGCAGCTTCGGGATAGGTCAGCCCCAGCATTTT. The gene calls are TRBV5-1 and TRBJ1-5; D not certain. V lost 2 bases and J lost 6, with 9 bases in between. The CDR3 extends over 13 amino acids. Germline V gives CDR1 SGHRS, CDR2 YFSETQ. Based on the CDR3 plus reference TRBV5-1 and TRBJ1-5, the full variable domain is KAGVTQTPRYLIKTRGQQVTLSCSPISGHRSVSWYQQTPGQGLQFLFEYFSETQRNKGNFPGRFSGRQFSNSRSEMNVSTLELGDSALYLCASSFGIGQPQHFGDGTRLSIL.

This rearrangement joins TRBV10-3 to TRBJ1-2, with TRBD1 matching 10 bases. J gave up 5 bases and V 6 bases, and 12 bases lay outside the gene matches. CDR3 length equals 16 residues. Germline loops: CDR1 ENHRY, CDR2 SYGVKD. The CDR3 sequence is CAISVPGQGEGYGYTF. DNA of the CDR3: TGTGCCATCAGCGTCCCCGGACAGGGGGAGGGGTATGGCTACACCTTC.

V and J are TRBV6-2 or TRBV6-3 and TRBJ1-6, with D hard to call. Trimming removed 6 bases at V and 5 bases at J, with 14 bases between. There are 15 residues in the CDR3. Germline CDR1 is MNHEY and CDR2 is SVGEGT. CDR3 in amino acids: CASSIASRDNSPLHF. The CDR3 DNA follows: TGTGCCAGCAGCATCGCCAGCCGGGATAATTCACCCCTCCACTTT.

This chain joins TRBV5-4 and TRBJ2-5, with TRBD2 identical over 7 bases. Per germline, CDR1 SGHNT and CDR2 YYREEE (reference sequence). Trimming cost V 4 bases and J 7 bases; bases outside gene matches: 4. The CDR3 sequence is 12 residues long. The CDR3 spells CASSPGEGTQYF. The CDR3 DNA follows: TGTGCCAGCAGCCCGGGGGAGGGGACCCAGTACTTC. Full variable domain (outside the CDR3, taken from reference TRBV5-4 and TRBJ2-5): ETGVTQSPTHLIKTRGQQVTLRCSSQSGHNTVSWYQQALGQGPQFIFQYYREEENGRGNFPPRFSGLQFPNYSSELNVNALELDDSALYLCASSPGEGTQYFGPGTRLLVL.

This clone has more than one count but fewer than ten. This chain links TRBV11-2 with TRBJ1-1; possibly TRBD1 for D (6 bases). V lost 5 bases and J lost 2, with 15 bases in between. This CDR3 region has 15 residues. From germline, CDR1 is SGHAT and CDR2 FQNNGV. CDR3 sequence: CASSPPGVLNTEAFF. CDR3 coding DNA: TGTGCCAGCAGCCCCCCAGGGGTCCTAAACACTGAAGCTTTCTTT.

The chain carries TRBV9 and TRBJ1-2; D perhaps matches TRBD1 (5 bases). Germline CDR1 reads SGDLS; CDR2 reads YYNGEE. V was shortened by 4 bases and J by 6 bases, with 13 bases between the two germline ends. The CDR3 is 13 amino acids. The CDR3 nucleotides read TGTGCCAGCAGCTCCCGTGGAGGGGATGGCTACACCTTC. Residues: CASSSRGGDGYTF. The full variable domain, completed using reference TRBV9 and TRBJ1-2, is DSGVTQTPKHLITATGQRVTLRCSPRSGDLSVYWYQQSLDQGLQFLIQYYNGEERAKGNILERFSAQQFPDLHSELNLSSLELGDSALYFCASSSRGGDGYTFGSGTRLTVV.

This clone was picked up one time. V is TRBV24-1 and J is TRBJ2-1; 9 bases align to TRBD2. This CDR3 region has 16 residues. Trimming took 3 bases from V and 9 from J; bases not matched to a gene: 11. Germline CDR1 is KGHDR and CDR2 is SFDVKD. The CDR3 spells CATSDMTASGNGEQFF. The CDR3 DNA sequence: TGTGCCACCAGTGATATGACGGCTAGCGGGAATGGTGAGCAGTTCTTC.

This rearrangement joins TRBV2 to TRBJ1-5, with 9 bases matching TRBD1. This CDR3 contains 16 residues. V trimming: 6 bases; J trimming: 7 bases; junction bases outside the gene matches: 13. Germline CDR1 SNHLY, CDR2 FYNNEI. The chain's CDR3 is CASSRDREGGRQPQHF. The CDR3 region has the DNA TGTGCCAGCAGCCGGGACAGGGAAGGCGGTCGGCAGCCCCAGCATTTT.

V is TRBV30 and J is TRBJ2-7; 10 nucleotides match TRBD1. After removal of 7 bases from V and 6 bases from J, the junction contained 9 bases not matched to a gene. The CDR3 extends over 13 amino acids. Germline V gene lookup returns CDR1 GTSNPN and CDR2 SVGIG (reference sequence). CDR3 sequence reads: CASTGQGGPEQYF. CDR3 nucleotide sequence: TGTGCCTCCACAGGACAGGGGGGGCCCGAGCAGTACTTC.

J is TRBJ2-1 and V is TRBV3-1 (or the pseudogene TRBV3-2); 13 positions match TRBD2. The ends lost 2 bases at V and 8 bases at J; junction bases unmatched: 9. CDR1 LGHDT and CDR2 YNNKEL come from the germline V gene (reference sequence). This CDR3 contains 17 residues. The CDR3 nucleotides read TGTGCCAGCAGCCAAAGCCCCGGACTAGCGGGAGTAGATGAGCAGTTCTTC. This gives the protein CASSQSPGLAGVDEQFF.

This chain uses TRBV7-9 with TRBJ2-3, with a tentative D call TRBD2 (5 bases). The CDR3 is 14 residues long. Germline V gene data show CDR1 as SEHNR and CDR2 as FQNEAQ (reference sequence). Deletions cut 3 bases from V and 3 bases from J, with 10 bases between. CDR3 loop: CASSFSGETDTQYF. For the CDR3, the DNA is TGTGCCAGCAGCTTCTCCGGGGAAACAGATACGCAGTATTTT.

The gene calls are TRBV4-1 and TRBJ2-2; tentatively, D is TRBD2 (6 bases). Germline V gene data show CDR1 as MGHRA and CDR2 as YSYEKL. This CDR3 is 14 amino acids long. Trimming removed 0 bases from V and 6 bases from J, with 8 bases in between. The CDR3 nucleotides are TGCGCCAGCAGCCAAGATCGCGGGGCCGGGGAGCTGTTTTTT. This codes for CASSQDRGAGELFF.

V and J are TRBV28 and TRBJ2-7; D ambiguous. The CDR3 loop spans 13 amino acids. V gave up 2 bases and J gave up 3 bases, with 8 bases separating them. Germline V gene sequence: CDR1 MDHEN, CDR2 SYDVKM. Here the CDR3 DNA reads TGTGCCAGCAGTTTACTCAGGCTCTACGAGCAGTACTTC. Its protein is CASSLLRLYEQYF.

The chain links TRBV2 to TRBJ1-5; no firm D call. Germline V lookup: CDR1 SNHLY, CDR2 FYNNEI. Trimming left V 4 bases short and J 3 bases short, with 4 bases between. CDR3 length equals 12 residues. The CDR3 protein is CASSVANQPQHF. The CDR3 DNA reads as TGTGCCAGCAGTGTGGCCAATCAGCCCCAGCATTTT.

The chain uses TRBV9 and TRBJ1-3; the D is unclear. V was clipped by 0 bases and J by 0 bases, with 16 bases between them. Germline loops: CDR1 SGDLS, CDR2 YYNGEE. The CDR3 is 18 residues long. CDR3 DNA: TGTGCCAGCAGCGTAGCCCCAGGCCGCCTGAGCTCTGGAAACACCATATATTTT. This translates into CASSVAPGRLSSGNTIYF.

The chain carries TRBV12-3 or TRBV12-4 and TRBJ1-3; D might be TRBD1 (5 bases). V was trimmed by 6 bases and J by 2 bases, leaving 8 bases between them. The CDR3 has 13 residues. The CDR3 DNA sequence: TGTGCCAGCAGAACGACAGCTGGAAACACCATATATTTT. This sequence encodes CASRTTAGNTIYF.

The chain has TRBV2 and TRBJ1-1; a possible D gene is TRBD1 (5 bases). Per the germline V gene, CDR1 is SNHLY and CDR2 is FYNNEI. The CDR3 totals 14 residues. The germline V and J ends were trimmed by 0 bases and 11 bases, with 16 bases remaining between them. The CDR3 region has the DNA TGTGCCAGCAGTGAAGCGCGAATTGAGGGGAGGGCTTTCTTT. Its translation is CASSEARIEGRAFF.

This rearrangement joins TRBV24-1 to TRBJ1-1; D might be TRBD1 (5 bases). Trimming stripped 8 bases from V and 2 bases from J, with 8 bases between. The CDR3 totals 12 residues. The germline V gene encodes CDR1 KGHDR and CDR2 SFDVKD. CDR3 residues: CATKGVNTEAFF. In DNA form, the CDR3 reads TGTGCCACCAAAGGGGTAAACACTGAAGCTTTCTTT.

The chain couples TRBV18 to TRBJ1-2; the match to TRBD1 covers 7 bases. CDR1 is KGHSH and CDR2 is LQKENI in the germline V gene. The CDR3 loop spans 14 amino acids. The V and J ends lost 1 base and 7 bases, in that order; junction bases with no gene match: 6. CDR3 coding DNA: TGTGCCAGCTCACCACTAAGGGGGCTGGGTGGCTACACCTTC. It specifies CASSPLRGLGGYTF.

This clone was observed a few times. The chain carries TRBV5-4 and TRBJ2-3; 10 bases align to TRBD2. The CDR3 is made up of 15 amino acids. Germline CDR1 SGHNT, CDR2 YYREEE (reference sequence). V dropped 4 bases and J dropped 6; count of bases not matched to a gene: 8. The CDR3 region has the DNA TGTGCCAGCAGCCCTTTAGCGGGAGGAGGGGATACGCAGTATTTT. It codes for CASSPLAGGGDTQYF.

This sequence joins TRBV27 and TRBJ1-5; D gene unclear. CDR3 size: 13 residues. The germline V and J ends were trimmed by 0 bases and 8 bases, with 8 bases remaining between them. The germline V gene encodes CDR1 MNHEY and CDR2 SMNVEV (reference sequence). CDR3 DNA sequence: TGTGCCAGCAGTTTATCGTGGTCGGAGCCCCAGCATTTT. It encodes CASSLSWSEPQHF.

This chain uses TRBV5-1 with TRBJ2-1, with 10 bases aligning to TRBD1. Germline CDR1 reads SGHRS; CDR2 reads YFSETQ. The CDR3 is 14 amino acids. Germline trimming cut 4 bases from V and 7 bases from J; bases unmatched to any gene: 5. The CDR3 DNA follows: TGCGCCAGCAGCCGGGACAGGGGAGGTAATGAGCAGTTCTTC. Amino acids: CASSRDRGGNEQFF.

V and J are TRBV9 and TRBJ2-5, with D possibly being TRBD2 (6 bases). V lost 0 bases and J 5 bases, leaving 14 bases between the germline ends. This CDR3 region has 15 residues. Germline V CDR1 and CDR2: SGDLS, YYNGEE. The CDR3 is CASSVAGGPGETQYF. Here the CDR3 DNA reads TGTGCCAGCAGCGTAGCTGGAGGGCCCGGGGAGACCCAGTACTTC.

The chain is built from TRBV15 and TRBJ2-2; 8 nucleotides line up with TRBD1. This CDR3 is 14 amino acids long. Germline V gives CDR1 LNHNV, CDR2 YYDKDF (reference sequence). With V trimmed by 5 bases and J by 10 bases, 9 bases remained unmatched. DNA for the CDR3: TGTGCCACCAGCTCCCGACAGGGGCCTCCGGAGCTGTTTTTT. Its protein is CATSSRQGPPELFF.

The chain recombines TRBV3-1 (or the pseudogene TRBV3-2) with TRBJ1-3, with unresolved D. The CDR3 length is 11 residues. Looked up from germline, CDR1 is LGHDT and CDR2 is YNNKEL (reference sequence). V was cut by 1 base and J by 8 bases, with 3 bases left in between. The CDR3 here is CASSQVDTIYF. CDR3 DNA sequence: TGTGCCAGCAGCCAAGTAGACACCATATATTTT.

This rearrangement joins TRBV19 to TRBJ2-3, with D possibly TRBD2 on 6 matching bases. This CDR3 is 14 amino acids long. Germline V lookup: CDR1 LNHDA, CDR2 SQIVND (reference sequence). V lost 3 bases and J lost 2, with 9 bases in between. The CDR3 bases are TGTGCCAGTAGTATCGCTAGCGCCACAGATACGCAGTATTTT. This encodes CASSIASATDTQYF.

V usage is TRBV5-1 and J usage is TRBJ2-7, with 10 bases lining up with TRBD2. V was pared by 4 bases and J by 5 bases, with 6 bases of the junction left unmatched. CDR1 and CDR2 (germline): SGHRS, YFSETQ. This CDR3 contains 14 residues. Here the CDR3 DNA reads TGCGCCAGCAGCGACGGGACTAGCGTCGACGAGCAGTACTTC. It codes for CASSDGTSVDEQYF.

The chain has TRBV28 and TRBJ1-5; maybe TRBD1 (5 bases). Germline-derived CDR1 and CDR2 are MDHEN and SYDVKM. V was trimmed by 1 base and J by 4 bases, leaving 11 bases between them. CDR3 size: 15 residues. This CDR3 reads CASSLLRGGNQPQHF. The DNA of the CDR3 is TGTGCCAGCAGTTTATTGAGGGGAGGAAATCAGCCCCAGCATTTT. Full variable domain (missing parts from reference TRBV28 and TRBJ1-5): DVKVTQSSRYLVKRTGEKVFLECVQDMDHENMFWYRQDPGLGLRLIYFSYDVKMKEKGDIPEGYSVSREKKERFSLILESASTNQTSMYLCASSLLRGGNQPQHFGDGTRLSIL.

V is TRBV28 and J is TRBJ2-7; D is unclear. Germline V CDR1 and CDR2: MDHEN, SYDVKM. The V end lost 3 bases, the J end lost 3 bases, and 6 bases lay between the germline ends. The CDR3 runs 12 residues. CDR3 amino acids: CASSFANYEQYF. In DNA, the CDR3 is TGTGCCAGCAGTTTCGCGAACTACGAGCAGTACTTC. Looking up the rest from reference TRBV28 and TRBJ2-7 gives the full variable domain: DVKVTQSSRYLVKRTGEKVFLECVQDMDHENMFWYRQDPGLGLRLIYFSYDVKMKEKGDIPEGYSVSREKKERFSLILESASTNQTSMYLCASSFANYEQYFGPGTRLTVT.